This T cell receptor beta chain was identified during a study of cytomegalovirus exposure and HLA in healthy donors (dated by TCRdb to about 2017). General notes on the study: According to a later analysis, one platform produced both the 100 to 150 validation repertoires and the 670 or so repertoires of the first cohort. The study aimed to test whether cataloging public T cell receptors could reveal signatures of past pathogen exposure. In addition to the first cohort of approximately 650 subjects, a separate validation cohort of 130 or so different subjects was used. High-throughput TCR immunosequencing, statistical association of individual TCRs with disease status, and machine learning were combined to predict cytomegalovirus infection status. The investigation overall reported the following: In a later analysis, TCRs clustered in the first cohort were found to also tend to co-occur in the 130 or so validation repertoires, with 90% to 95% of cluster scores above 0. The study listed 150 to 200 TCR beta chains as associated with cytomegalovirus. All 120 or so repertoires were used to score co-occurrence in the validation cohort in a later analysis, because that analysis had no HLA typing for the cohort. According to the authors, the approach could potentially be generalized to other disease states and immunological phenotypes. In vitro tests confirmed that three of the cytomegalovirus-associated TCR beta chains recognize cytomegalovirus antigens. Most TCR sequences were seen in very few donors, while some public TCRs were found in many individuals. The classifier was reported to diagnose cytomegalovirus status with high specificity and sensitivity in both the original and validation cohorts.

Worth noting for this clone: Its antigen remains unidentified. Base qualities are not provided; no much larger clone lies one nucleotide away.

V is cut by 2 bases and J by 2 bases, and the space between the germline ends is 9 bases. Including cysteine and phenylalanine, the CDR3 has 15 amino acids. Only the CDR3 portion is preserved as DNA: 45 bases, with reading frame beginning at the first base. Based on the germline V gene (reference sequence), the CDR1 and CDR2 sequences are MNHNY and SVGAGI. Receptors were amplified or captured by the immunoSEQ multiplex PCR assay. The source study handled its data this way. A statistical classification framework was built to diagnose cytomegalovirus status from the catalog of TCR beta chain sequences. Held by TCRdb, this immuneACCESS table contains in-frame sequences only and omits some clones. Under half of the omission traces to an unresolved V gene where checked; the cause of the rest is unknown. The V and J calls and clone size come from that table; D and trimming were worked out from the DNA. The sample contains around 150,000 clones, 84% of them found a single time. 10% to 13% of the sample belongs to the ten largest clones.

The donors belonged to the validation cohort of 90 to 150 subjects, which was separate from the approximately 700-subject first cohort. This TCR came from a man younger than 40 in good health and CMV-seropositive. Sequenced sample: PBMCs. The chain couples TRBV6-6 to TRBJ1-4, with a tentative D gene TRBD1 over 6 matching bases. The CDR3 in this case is CASSYGGATNEKLFF. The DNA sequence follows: TGTGCCAGCAGTTACGGGGGGGCGACTAATGAAAAACTGTTTTTT.